This TCR beta chain was sequenced for a study of beta chain features in type 1 diabetes. Looked up from germline, CDR1 is MDHEN and CDR2 is SYDVKM. This CDR3 contains 14 residues. Trimming took 7 bases from V and 6 from J, leaving 18 bases between them. Regarding the study as a whole: Insertions were fewer and deletions more numerous at VDJ junctions in type 1 diabetes patients. Type 1 diabetes patients had TCRB CDR3s that were shorter (moderately but significantly so) in all four CD4+ subsets.

cDNA synthesis used the whole RNA isolate, giving expressed TCRB sequences. Using immunoSEQ multiplex PCR, the repertoire was profiled, and TCRdb retains in-frame clones only, with some absent. The sample consists of about 180,000 clones, 7.8% of them appearing once. Of note for this clone: The antigen remains unidentified.

Sequencing was done on a sample of central memory CD4+ T cells from blood. The V gene is TRBV28, the J gene TRBJ1-2, with D maybe TRBD1 (6 bases). The TCR originated in a woman in her thirties or forties with type 1 diabetes. CDR3 in DNA: TGTGCCAGCACCTTACTAGGACAGATTAATGGCTACACCTTC. The encoded protein is CASTLLGQINGYTF.